This T cell receptor beta chain derives from a study of Graves' ophthalmopathy and Graves' hyperthyroidism. Diagnosis used clinical symptoms, serum thyroxine, TRAb, thyroid ultrasound and orbital computed tomography. Fresh peripheral blood, approximately 10 ml, was the PBMC source. RNA transcripts yielded amplified TCR beta CDR3 regions. RT-PCR was first run with HTBI primers, then multiplex PCR in a second round. TCRdb recomputed calls from the multiplex PCR reads with MiXCR, one row per CDR3 protein. The sample lists 660,000 or so distinct CDR3 sequences, about two fifths occurring once. This clonotype was counted at least ten times. The target antigen is unknown. The germline V gene has CDR1 LGHNT and CDR2 FRNRAP. V dropped 6 bases and J dropped 4 bases, with 16 bases sitting between them. The CDR3 sequence is 15 residues long. Overall study findings and caveats: Most expanded thyroid clonotypes above 0.001 frequency also appeared in blood. Ophthalmopathy and stable hyperthyroidism were discriminated by a 13-signature model, with about 90% sensitivity and approximately 81% specificity.

The chain recombines TRBV12-5 with TRBJ1-3, with D perhaps TRBD1 (5 bases). The sequenced sample consisted of peripheral blood. The clonotype originates from an adult man with Graves' ophthalmopathy. CDR3 region: CASGLTGRRGNTIYF. The CDR3 nucleotides are TGTGCTAGTGGCCTAACAGGACGGCGGGGAAACACCATATATTTT.